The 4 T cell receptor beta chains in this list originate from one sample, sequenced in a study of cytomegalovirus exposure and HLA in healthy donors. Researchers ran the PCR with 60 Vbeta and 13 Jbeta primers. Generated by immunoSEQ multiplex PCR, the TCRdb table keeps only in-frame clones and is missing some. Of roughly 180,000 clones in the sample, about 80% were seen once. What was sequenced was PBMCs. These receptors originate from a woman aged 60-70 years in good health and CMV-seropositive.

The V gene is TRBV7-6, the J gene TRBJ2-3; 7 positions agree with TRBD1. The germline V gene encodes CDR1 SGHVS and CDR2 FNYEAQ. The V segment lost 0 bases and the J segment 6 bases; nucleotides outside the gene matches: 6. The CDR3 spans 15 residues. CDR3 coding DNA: TGTGCCAGCAGCTTAGCGAGTCAGGGGGTGGATACGCAGTATTTT. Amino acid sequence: CASSLASQGVDTQYF.

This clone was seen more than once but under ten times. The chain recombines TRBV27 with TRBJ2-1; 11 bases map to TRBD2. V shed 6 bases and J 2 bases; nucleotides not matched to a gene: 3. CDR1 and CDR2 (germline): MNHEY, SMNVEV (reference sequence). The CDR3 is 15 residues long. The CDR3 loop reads CASRKLAGAYNEQFF. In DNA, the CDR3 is TGTGCCAGCAGGAAACTAGCGGGAGCCTACAATGAGCAGTTCTTC.

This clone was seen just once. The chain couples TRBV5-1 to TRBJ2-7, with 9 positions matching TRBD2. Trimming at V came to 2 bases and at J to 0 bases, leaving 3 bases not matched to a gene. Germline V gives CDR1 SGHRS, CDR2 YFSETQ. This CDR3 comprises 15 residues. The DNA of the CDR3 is TGCGCCAGCAGCTTCCTGGGACTAGCCTCCTACGAGCAGTACTTC. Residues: CASSFLGLASYEQYF.

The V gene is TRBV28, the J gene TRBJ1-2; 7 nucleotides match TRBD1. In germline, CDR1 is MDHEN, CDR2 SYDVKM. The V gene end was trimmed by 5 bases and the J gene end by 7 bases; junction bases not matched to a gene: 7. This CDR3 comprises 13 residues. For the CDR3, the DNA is TGTGCCAGCAGTAAACAGGGGAGAGGTGGCTACACCTTC. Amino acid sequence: CASSKQGRGGYTF.